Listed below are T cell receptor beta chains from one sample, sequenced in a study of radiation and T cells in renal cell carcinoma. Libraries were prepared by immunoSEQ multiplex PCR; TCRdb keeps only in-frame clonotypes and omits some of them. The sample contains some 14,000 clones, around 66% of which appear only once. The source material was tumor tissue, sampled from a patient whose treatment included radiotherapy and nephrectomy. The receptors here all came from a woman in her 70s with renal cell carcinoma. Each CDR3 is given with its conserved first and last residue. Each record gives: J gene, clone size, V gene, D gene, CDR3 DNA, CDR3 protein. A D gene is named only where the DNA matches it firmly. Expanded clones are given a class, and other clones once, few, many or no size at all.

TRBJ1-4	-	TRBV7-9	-	TGTGCCAGCAGCTTAGCGTTAGCGAGGGCAACTAATGAAAAACTGTTTTTT	CASSLALARATNEKLFF
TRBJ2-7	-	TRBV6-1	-	TGTGCCAGCAGTGAACAGCGCGATTCTGCCGACTACTCCTACGAGCAGTACTTC	CASSEQRDSADYSYEQYF
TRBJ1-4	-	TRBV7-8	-	TGTGCCAGCAGCCTAGAGCTTAATGAAAAACTGTTTTTT	CASSLELNEKLFF
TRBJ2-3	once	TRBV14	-	TGTGCCAGCAGCCTTGCAGATACGCAGTATTTT	CASSLADTQYF
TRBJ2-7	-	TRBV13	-	TGTGCCAGCAGCCCTCCCCAGGGGGGTTGGGACGAGCAGTACTTC	CASSPPQGGWDEQYF
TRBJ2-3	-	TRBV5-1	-	TGCGCCAGCAGCCTGGGGACCAGCAAAGATACGCAGTATTTT	CASSLGTSKDTQYF
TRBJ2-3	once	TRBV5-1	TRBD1	TGCGCCAGCAGCTTAGGGACAGGGGGATTTACTAGCACAGATACGCAGTATTTT	CASSLGTGGFTSTDTQYF
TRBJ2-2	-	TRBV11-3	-	TGTGCCAGCAGCATCAACACCGGGGAGCTGTTTTTT	CASSINTGELFF
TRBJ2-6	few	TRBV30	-	TGTGCCTGGACCGGGACAGGGGCCAACGTCCTGACTTTC	CAWTGTGANVLTF
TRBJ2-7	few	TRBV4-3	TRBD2	TGCGCCAGCAGCCCCATAGCTAGCGGGAGCTCCTACGAGCAGTACTTC	CASSPIASGSSYEQYF
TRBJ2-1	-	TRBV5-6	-	TGTGCCAGCAGCTTATGGGGATATGAGCAGTTCTTC	CASSLWGYEQFF
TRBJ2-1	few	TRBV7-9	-	TGTGCCAGCAGGCAAACAGGGAATGAGCAGTTCTTC	CASRQTGNEQFF
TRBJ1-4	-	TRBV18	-	TGTGCCAGCTCGGATTCTCCCTTAAATGAAAAACTGTTTTTT	CASSDSPLNEKLFF
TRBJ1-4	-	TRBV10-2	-	TGCGCCAGCAGTGATTGGATTGGGAATAATGAAAAACTGTTTTTT	CASSDWIGNNEKLFF
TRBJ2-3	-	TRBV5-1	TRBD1	TGCGCCAGCAGTCGGACAGGGGGTCCTGATACGCAGTATTTT	CASSRTGGPDTQYF
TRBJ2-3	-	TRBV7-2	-	TGTGCCAGCAGCTTAGGGAGGGAAGATACGCAGTATTTT	CASSLGREDTQYF
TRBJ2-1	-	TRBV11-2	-	TGTGCCAGCAGCTCGGATGGTGACTCCTACAATGAGCAGTTCTTC	CASSSDGDSYNEQFF
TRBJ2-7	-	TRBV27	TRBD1	TGTGCCAGCACCCTCACCGGGACAGTTTCCTACGAGCAGTACTTC	CASTLTGTVSYEQYF
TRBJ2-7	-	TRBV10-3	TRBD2	TGTGCCATCAGACTCTCGGGGGGCTCCTACGAGCAGTACTTC	CAIRLSGGSYEQYF
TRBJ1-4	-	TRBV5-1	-	TGCGCCAGCAGCTTGAGGGGTGCAACTAATGAAAAACTGTTTTTT	CASSLRGATNEKLFF
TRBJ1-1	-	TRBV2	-	TGTGCCAGCAGTATAGGGAGGACCGTCACTGAAGCTTTCTTT	CASSIGRTVTEAFF
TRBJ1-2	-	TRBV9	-	TGTGCCAGCAGCGTGGACCCCCAGGATTGGGGCTACACCTTC	CASSVDPQDWGYTF
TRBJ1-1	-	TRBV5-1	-	TGCGCCAGCAGGTTTGACAGCCTGAACACTGAAGCTTTCTTT	CASRFDSLNTEAFF
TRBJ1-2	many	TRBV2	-	TGTGCCAGCAGTGAGCGACAGGTCTATGGCTACACCTTC	CASSERQVYGYTF
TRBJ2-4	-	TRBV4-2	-	TGTGCCAGCAGCCAGACACTCGACAGCAAAAACATTCAGTACTTC	CASSQTLDSKNIQYF
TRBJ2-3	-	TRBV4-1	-	TGCGCCAGCAGCGATAGCGGCTCTAGCACAGATACGCAGTATTTT	CASSDSGSSTDTQYF
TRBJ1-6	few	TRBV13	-	TGTGCCAGCAGCTTAAACAGTAATTCACCCCTCCACTTT	CASSLNSNSPLHF
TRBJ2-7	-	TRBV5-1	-	TGCGCCAGCAGCTCCCTGGACGGAGGGGTGTCCTACGAGCAGTACTTC	CASSSLDGGVSYEQYF
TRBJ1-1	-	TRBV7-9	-	TGTGCCAGCAGCTTATGGGGGTACACTGAAGCTTTCTTT	CASSLWGYTEAFF
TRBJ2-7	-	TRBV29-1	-	TGCAGCGTTTCCGGCCCCGGTGGCGAGCAGTACTTC	CSVSGPGGEQYF
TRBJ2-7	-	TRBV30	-	TGTGCCTGGAGTGCCCCCCATAGTAAGAGCTCCTACGAGCAGTACTTC	CAWSAPHSKSSYEQYF
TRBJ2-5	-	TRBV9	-	TGTGCCAGCAGCGTAGGGGTCACGGCAGAGACCCAGTACTTC	CASSVGVTAETQYF
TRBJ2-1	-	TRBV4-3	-	TGCGCCAGCAGCCAAGATATGGCGATCATGGGTCCCAATGAGCAGTTCTTC	CASSQDMAIMGPNEQFF
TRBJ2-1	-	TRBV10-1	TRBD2	TGCGCCAGCAGTGAGTCTAGCGGGGGGATTGATGAGCAGTTCTTC	CASSESSGGIDEQFF
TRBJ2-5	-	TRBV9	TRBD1	TGTGCCAGCAGCCACGACAGGGCCTCGGGAGAGACCCAGTACTTC	CASSHDRASGETQYF
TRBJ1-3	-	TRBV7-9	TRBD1	TGTGCCAGCAGCCCCGGACAGGGAGTGGGTGGAAACACCATATATTTT	CASSPGQGVGGNTIYF
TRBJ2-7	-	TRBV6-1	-	TGTGCCAGCAGTGCCGGACACTCCTACGAGCAGTACTTC	CASSAGHSYEQYF
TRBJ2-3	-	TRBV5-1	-	TGCGCCAGCAGCTTCTCAGGGGGGTCGTCTACGCAGTATTTT	CASSFSGGSSTQYF
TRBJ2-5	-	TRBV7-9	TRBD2	TGTGCCAGCAGCCCGGGATGGGAGGGAGGATCACCAGAGACCCAGTACTTC	CASSPGWEGGSPETQYF
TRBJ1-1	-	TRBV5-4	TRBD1	TGTGCCAGCAGTCCCGGGACAGGGGGAGAAGCTTTCTTT	CASSPGTGGEAFF
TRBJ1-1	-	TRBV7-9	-	TGTGCCAGCAGCTTGGTCGGGATCGGAGCTTTCTTT	CASSLVGIGAFF
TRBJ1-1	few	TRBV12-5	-	TGTGCTAGTGGTTGGTGGGGGAATACTGAAGCTTTCTTT	CASGWWGNTEAFF